The sample holds a few counts of the clone carrying this TCR beta chain. The source of the sample is a study of beta chain features in type 1 diabetes. V dropped 6 bases and J dropped 1 base, with 10 bases sitting between them. Germline-derived CDR1 and CDR2 are MNHNY and SVGAGI (reference sequence). The CDR3 covers 13 residues. On average, the one heparinised blood draw given by each donor was around 110 mL. Since all of the isolated RNA was reverse transcribed, expressed TCRB transcripts were what got sequenced. The repertoire was sequenced with immunoSEQ multiplex PCR; TCRdb's copy has only in-frame clones and lacks some. Counted here are about 400,000 clones, approximately 12% occurring once; the ten biggest clones make up about 0.018%.

Source material: naive CD4+ T cells from blood. This clonotype was obtained from a man aged 18 to 30 in good health. The V and J genes are TRBV6-6 and TRBJ2-7; D gene ambiguous. The CDR3 loop reads CASSSGDSYEQYF. Written as DNA, the CDR3 is TGTGCCAGCAGCTCAGGTGATTCCTACGAGCAGTACTTC.